This TCR beta chain was captured by sequencing in a study of T cells after yellow fever vaccination (dated by TCRdb to between 2018 and 2020). Some background on the complete study: Libraries from fractions with low cell numbers were prepared with the SMART-Seq v4 Ultra Low Input RNA kit. Bulk TCR alpha and beta repertoires were sequenced longitudinally to track T-cell clones before and after primary and booster YFV17D yellow fever vaccination. Two healthy male donors made up the cohort, one aged 18 to 30 years and the other aged 30 to 40 years. Blood was drawn at multiple timepoints before and after primary and secondary immunization, with bulk PBMC replicates and cell subsets isolated.

Here is what the overall study found, with its caveats: Because only a couple of donors were included in the study, the extent to which the findings can be generalized is limited. After the booster, most of the clones that had expanded following primary vaccination were detected again (almost 98% of CD4 and roughly 88% of CD8), which suggests that memory was broadly maintained. Computational filtering was required because FACS-sorted repertoires could contain abundant contaminating clonotypes from the bulk population. Compared with the primary T-cell response, the secondary T-cell response was weaker but faster, peaking on day 5 rather than day 15. A small fraction of clonotypes showed up in both the CD4 and CD8 compartments, probably as a result of convergent recombination.

This specimen's treatment or condition label, per the study, means: live attenuated yellow fever vaccine strain. At every blood-draw timepoint, two biological replicates of bulk PBMCs were collected. A standard Ficoll-Paque protocol was used to isolate PBMCs from peripheral blood. RNA was extracted with TriZol from bulk PBMCs, CD4 and CD8 fractions, and dextramer-positive and dextramer-negative fractions. This clonotype has more than one count but fewer than ten. No antigen is known for it. No base qualities exist here, and no much larger clone lies one base off it. Synthesis of TCR cDNA relied on 5'RACE template switching, a step that introduced a universal primer site along with unique molecular identifiers. Priming of cDNA synthesis was performed from both the TCR alpha and TCR beta constant segments. Library amplification used two PCR steps, and the second PCR step added sample barcodes and sequencing adapters. Sequencing of libraries was performed on Illumina HiSeq 2500 (2x100 bp) or NovaSeq (2x150 bp). The original pipeline was this. MIGEC handled demultiplexing of reads and collapsing into UMI consensus sequences, while MiXCR performed V(D)J alignment. Clonotypes responding to the vaccine were identified with edgeR on replicate PBMC samples, with the criteria of FDR below 0.01 and a log2 fold change above 5 up to day 15. Each bulk clonotype was labeled CD4 or CD8 based on which sequenced repertoire, CD4 or CD8, contained the clonotype at higher abundance. Using fastp trimming at Q25 and MiXCR clonotype assembly, TCRdb reanalyzed the public sequencing data and kept in-frame beta chains. Every distinct CDR3 protein forms one entry, paired with its most common genes and DNA. These V and J calls originate from TCRdb's pipeline instead of the authors' own analysis. Present in this sample are 250,000 to 350,000 distinct CDR3 sequences, around 6.8% of which were seen just once. Roughly a sixth of the sample comes from the top ten.

Trimming leaves V shorter by 6 bases and J shorter by 2 bases, with the junction holding 10 bases beyond the gene matches. Spanning cysteine to valine, the CDR3 consists of 15 amino acids. The CDR3 DNA has 45 bases and is translated from base 1. The clonotype comes from a man younger than 35 who received the YFV17D yellow fever vaccine. The specimen was PBMCs, collected roughly seven weeks after the first yellow fever vaccination. Recombination connected TRBV12-3 or TRBV12-4 to TRBJ2-7; the junction holds 7 bases that match TRBD1. CDR3 region: CASRTREGQTYEQYV. The sequence in DNA is TGTGCCAGCAGGACCAGAGAGGGACAGACCTACGAGCAGTACGTC.